This TCR beta chain was observed in a study of cytomegalovirus exposure and HLA in healthy donors. PCR amplification relied on 60 Vbeta primers (plus 13 Jbeta primers). The method was immunoSEQ multiplex PCR; TCRdb's version includes in-frame clones alone and lacks a portion of them. The table shows approximately 180,000 clones, with about 80% occurring only once. Broader study findings: Several V segments, TRBV6-2 and TRBV6-3 among them, could not be told apart and were dropped. In a later analysis, the majority of CMV-associated beta chains seemingly showed HLA restriction. In terms of immune exposure information, only CMV serostatus was available.

As regards this clone: What it binds is unknown.

Germline V lookup: CDR1 SGHTA, CDR2 FQGTGA. The ends lost 3 bases at V and 5 bases at J; junction bases unmatched: 5. The CDR3 spans 15 residues. Sample: PBMCs. The V gene is TRBV7-3, the J gene TRBJ2-2, with 8 nucleotides matching TRBD1. The receptor's source is a man aged 30 to 39 in good health and CMV-seropositive. CDR3 DNA: TGTGCCAGCAGCTTTCAGGGGGCGCGAACCGGGGAGCTGTTTTTT. Protein: CASSFQGARTGELFF.